The entry that follows covers one T cell receptor (beta chain) sequence. Primed by a sample-barcoded 5' primer and a J-beta primer mix, a second PCR proceeded for 7 to 11 cycles. TCRdb passed the 5' RACE reads through MiXCR, listing each CDR3 protein once. The table lists 590,000 or so distinct CDR3 sequences, about 30% of them singletons. Each sample yielded at least 5 micrograms of PBMC total RNA. This entry comes from a study of blood T cells in healthy people across ages. Trimming stripped 5 bases from V and 7 bases from J, with 20 bases between. The CDR3 is made up of 14 amino acids. The germline V gene has CDR1 DFQATT and CDR2 SNEGSKA (reference sequence).

V is TRBV20-1 and J is TRBJ1-2; no clear D gene. Source material: blood. This receptor was obtained from a woman at least 80 years old in good health. DNA for the CDR3: TGCAGTGCTTCCGGCGACGGGCAAATGGTTGGCTACACCTTC. It yields the protein CSASGDGQMVGYTF.